This TCR beta chain was identified in a study of T cell clonality in common variable immunodeficiency. Overall study findings and caveats: Reportedly, TCR beta sequences from common variable immunodeficiency showed fewer deletions and N-nucleotide insertions.

This clone has a count of ten or more. Its antigen remains unidentified. The table came from immunoSEQ multiplex PCR; TCRdb's copy has only in-frame clones and leaves some out. The table lists tens of thousands of clones, with no singletons. The receptor comes from a person aged 18 to 70 in good health. Specimen: peripheral blood mononuclear cells.

Here the CDR3 reads CASGGRATGELFF. CDR3 DNA (partial): TGTGCCAGCGGGGGCCGTGCTACCGGGGAG. The chain joins TRBV12-3 or TRBV12-4 to TRBJ2-2, with D tentatively TRBD1 (6 bases). The read gets to within 3 residues of the CDR3 end, and the germline J gene fills in the rest. V dropped 8 bases and J dropped 5 bases, with 12 bases sitting between them. This CDR3 comprises 13 residues.